These T cell receptor beta chains were read from a single sample in a study of T cells in Graves' hyperthyroidism and ophthalmopathy. TCRdb independently ran MiXCR on the multiplex PCR reads; one entry per CDR3 protein. The sample contains about 720,000 distinct CDR3 sequences, about a sixth of which appear only once. Sequences were obtained from blood. The receptor source for this set is a man in his late teens or twenties with Graves' hyperthyroidism. The CDR3 runs from the conserved cysteine through the conserved F or W. Each record gives: J gene, V gene, CDR3 protein.

J gene: TRBJ2-7; V gene: TRBV11-1; CDR3 protein: CASSFDIYEQYF
J gene: TRBJ2-7; V gene: TRBV7-8; CDR3 protein: CASSGPSYEQYF
J gene: TRBJ2-1; V gene: TRBV5-1; CDR3 protein: CASRRSGGGPLYNEQFF
J gene: TRBJ1-5; V gene: TRBV7-9; CDR3 protein: CASSPAAGFYSNQPQHF
J gene: TRBJ2-1; V gene: TRBV19; CDR3 protein: CASRGGASGSYNEQFF
J gene: TRBJ2-1; V gene: TRBV11-2; CDR3 protein: CASSLRTYNEQFF
J gene: TRBJ2-5; V gene: TRBV25-1; CDR3 protein: CASSPRTGEFVETQYF
J gene: TRBJ2-7; V gene: TRBV9; CDR3 protein: CASSVSGAPHEQYF
J gene: TRBJ1-1; V gene: TRBV6-1; CDR3 protein: CASNSGRQNAEAFF
J gene: TRBJ1-2; V gene: TRBV12-3/TRBV12-4; CDR3 protein: CAGSPGGGYTF
J gene: TRBJ1-1; V gene: TRBV12-3/TRBV12-4; CDR3 protein: CASSEVGEEAAFF
J gene: TRBJ2-1; V gene: TRBV28; CDR3 protein: CASSLFGPGQGVHEQFF
J gene: TRBJ1-1; V gene: TRBV4-1; CDR3 protein: CASSQKKGTEIEAFF
J gene: TRBJ2-7; V gene: TRBV19; CDR3 protein: CASSIAREGLPYEQYF
J gene: TRBJ2-5; V gene: TRBV28; CDR3 protein: CASSLLRRETQYF
J gene: TRBJ1-2; V gene: TRBV7-3; CDR3 protein: CASSFGQGSGYTF
J gene: TRBJ2-7; V gene: TRBV7-9; CDR3 protein: CASSLALAGMEQYF
J gene: TRBJ2-1; V gene: TRBV7-9; CDR3 protein: CASSVGEREWDNEQFF
J gene: TRBJ2-5; V gene: TRBV27; CDR3 protein: CASRTGVQETQYF
J gene: TRBJ2-1; V gene: TRBV7-9; CDR3 protein: CASSSSGSEQFF
J gene: TRBJ2-4; V gene: TRBV25-1; CDR3 protein: CAPPGRLAKNIQYF
J gene: TRBJ1-1; V gene: TRBV14; CDR3 protein: CASSPHRAEAFF
J gene: TRBJ2-3; V gene: TRBV27; CDR3 protein: CASSFRLAGSGDTQYF
J gene: TRBJ2-7; V gene: TRBV6-2/TRBV6-3; CDR3 protein: CASRQRTSGANYEQYF
J gene: TRBJ2-1; V gene: TRBV20-1; CDR3 protein: CSAPGTGVDEQFF
J gene: TRBJ2-1; V gene: TRBV7-2; CDR3 protein: CASSPRDRGNEQFF
J gene: TRBJ2-7; V gene: TRBV18; CDR3 protein: CASSPLGSREVYEQYF
J gene: TRBJ1-4; V gene: TRBV2; CDR3 protein: CASSEAGEKKLFF
J gene: TRBJ1-2; V gene: TRBV2; CDR3 protein: CASRGQGDGYTF
J gene: TRBJ1-2; V gene: TRBV19; CDR3 protein: CASSNMDGTGYTF
J gene: TRBJ1-5; V gene: TRBV20-1; CDR3 protein: CSALDRVGQPQHF
J gene: TRBJ2-3; V gene: TRBV28; CDR3 protein: CASRGLAGGYTDTQYF
J gene: TRBJ2-3; V gene: TRBV18; CDR3 protein: CASSPPRLGAADTQYF
J gene: TRBJ2-5; V gene: TRBV20-1; CDR3 protein: CSASAGREETQYF
J gene: TRBJ2-1; V gene: TRBV10-3; CDR3 protein: CAISESTGAGPQRAYNEQFF
J gene: TRBJ1-2; V gene: TRBV19; CDR3 protein: CASSTGQIFYGYTF
J gene: TRBJ2-7; V gene: TRBV7-9; CDR3 protein: CAPPRSYEQYF
J gene: TRBJ2-1; V gene: TRBV20-1; CDR3 protein: CSARDYRVAGSLNEQFF
J gene: TRBJ2-7; V gene: TRBV11-1; CDR3 protein: CASSSGRRNEQYF
J gene: TRBJ2-3; V gene: TRBV28; CDR3 protein: CASSSTPLLAEIADTQYF
J gene: TRBJ1-1; V gene: TRBV20-1; CDR3 protein: CSAPTPIRAEAFF
J gene: TRBJ2-7; V gene: TRBV7-2; CDR3 protein: CASSLVGTGAREQYF
J gene: TRBJ1-6; V gene: TRBV7-9; CDR3 protein: CASSRTGEVDSPLHF
J gene: TRBJ1-5; V gene: TRBV4-3; CDR3 protein: CASSQDRGGSQPQHF
J gene: TRBJ2-3; V gene: TRBV20-1; CDR3 protein: CSARIPPEVQYF
J gene: TRBJ1-6; V gene: TRBV20-1; CDR3 protein: CSARVGRNNSPLHF
J gene: TRBJ1-5; V gene: TRBV10-3; CDR3 protein: CAISGQSNQPQHF
J gene: TRBJ1-1; V gene: TRBV18; CDR3 protein: CASSPVTGMTEAFF
J gene: TRBJ2-2; V gene: TRBV11-3; CDR3 protein: CASSGVLATGELFF
J gene: TRBJ1-1; V gene: TRBV5-1; CDR3 protein: CASSRASGTEAFF